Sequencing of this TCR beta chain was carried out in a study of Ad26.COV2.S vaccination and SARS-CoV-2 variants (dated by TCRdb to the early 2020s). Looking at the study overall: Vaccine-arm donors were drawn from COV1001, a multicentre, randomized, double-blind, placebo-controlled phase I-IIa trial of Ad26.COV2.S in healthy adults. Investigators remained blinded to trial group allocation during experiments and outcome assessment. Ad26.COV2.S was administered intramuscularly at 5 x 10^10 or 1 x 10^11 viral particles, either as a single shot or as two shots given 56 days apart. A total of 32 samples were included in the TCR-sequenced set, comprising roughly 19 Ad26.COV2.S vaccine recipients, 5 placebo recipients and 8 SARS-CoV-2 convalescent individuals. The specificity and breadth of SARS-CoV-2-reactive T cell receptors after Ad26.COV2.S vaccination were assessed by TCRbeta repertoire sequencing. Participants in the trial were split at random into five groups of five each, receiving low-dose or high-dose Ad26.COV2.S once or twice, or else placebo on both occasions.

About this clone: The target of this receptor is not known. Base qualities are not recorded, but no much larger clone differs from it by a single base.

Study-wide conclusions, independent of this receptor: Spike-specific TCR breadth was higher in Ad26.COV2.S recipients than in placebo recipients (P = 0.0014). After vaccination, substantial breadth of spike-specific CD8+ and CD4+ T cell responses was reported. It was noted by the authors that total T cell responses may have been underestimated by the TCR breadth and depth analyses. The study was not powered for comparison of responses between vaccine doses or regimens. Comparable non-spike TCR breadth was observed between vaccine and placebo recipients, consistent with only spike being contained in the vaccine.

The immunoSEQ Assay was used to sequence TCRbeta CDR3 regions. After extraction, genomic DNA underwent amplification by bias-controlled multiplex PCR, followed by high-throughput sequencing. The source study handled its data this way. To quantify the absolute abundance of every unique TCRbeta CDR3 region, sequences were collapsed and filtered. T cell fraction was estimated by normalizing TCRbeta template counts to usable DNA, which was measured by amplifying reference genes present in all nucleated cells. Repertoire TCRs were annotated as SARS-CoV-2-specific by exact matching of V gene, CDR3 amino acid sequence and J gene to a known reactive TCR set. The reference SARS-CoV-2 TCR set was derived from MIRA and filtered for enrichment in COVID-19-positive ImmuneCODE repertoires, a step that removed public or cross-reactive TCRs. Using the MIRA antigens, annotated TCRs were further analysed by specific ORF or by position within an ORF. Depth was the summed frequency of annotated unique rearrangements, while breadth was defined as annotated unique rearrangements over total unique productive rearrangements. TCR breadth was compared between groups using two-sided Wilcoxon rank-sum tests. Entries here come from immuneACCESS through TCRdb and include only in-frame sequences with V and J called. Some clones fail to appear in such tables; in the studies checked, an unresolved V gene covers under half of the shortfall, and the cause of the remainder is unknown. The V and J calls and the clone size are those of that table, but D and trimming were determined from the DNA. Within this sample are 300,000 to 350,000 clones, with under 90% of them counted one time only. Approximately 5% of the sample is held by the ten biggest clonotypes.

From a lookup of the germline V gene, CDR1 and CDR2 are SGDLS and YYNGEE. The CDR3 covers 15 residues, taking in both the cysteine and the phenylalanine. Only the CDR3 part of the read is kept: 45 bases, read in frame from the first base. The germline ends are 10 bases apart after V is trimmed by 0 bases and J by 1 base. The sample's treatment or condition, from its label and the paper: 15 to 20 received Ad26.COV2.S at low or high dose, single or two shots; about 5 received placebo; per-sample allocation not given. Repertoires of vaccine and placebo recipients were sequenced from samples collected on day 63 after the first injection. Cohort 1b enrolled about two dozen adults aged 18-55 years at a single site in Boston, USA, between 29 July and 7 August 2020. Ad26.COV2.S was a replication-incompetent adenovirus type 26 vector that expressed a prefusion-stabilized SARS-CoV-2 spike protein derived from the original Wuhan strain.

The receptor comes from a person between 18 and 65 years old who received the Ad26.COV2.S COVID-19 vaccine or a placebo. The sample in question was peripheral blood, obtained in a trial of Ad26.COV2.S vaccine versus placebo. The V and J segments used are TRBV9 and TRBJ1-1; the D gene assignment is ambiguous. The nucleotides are TGTGCCAGCAGCGTAGCTTCCCAAGCGAACACTGAAGCTTTCTTT. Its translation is CASSVASQANTEAFF. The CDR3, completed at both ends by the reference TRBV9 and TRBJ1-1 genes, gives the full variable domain DSGVTQTPKHLITATGQRVTLRCSPRSGDLSVYWYQQSLDQGLQFLIQYYNGEERAKGNILERFSAQQFPDLHSELNLSSLELGDSALYFCASSVASQANTEAFFGQGTRLTVV.